This T cell receptor (beta chain) was captured in a study of tumor-infiltrating lymphocytes in primary liver carcinoma (dated by TCRdb to 2016 to 2017). Background for the entire study: Between late 2015 and early 2016, about five patients in China with histopathologically diagnosed primary liver carcinoma had their tumors surgically resected. The five patients, three men and two women aged 30 to 69 years, had hepatocellular carcinoma (four) or combined HCC and intrahepatic cholangiocarcinoma (one). The five patients had tumors of stage T1-T3 N0M0, with maximum diameters ranging from roughly 4.2 to 11 cm. Each sample produced about 3.65 to 7.13 million productive TCRbeta reads, and read depth showed no significant difference between tissue types. The study combined TCRbeta repertoire sequencing, expression microarrays and whole-exome sequencing across five regions of each liver tumor, with adjacent normal tissue and blood. A total of 35 specimens from 5 patients, comprising approximately 25 tumor regions, 5 adjacent noncancerous liver tissues and 5 peripheral blood samples, were covered by TCRbeta repertoire sequencing. Reproducibility between technical replicate repertoires was high, with correlation coefficients above 0.95 and mean shared-clone rates approximately 0.9. Broad study findings and their caveats: The top 250 clones accounted for a significantly greater share of the repertoire in tumors than in blood (p = 0.039). Only the TCR beta chain was sequenced, which likely underestimates true repertoire diversity because unpaired alpha chains were not captured. Repertoire overlap was found to be higher between tumor regions (mean approximately 35%) than between tumor-adjacent (approximately 17%) or tumor-blood (about 15%) pairs, consistent with antigen-driven expansion. Bulk unsorted samples precluded comparing CD4+ and CD8+ T cell repertoires. The study included only five patients, and the authors note findings should be validated in a larger study.

Using a constant-region primer and ProtoScript II reverse transcriptase, TCRbeta-specific cDNA was reverse-transcribed from approximately 0.55 ug total RNA. Construction of the TCRbeta libraries relied on three nested rounds of multiplex PCR, following a slightly modified ARM-PCR procedure. The first two PCR rounds used multiplex TRBV1-TRBV30 forward primers with a Cbeta reverse primer, each for approximately 11 cycles. Sample barcodes and Illumina adapters were added in a final 25-cycle PCR using Deep VentR polymerase. Amplicons of 200-500 bp were gel-purified with a QIAquick gel extraction kit before sequencing. An Illumina HiSeq 2500 was used to sequence the TCRbeta amplicons with 250-bp paired-end reads. On the study's bioinformatics: To recover full CDR3 sequences, reads were quality-trimmed using Trimmomatic v0.33 and paired reads were then merged using FLASH v1.2.11. MiGEC v1.2.1b assigned V, D and J germline segments to the rearranged TCRbeta sequences. Clonotype statistics, along with Shannon-Wiener diversity indices, were calculated using VDJtools v1.0.0. Except for diversity analysis, only each sample's 250 most abundant clonotypes were used in subsequent analyses to reduce sampling bias. The public reads were reprocessed in TCRdb via fastp at Q25 and MiXCR, keeping in-frame beta chains. Merged by CDR3 protein, the rows form single entries marked with the most common genes and DNA. TCRdb's processing, not the study's, gives the V and J calls here. This sample has over 250,000 distinct CDR3 sequences in its table, and roughly 60% of those were observed once. Of the sample, over 15% is held by the ten largest clones.

The germline V gene sets CDR1 to MNHNS and CDR2 to SASEGT. The CDR3 starts with the cysteine, ends with the phenylalanine, and has 16 residues. The retained sequence is limited to the CDR3, 48 bases, with the frame set at the first base. TRIzol reagent was used to extract blood RNA from unsorted whole blood, while the DNeasy Blood & Tissue kit provided the germline DNA. At the time of sampling, the patients were treatment-naive and had chronic HBV infection. Before surgery, approximately 3.8 milliliters of peripheral blood were collected into K2EDTA tubes. Points on this clonotype: Its antigen is unknown. A junction end diverges from the germline sequence, so it may reflect a read error.

Recombination connected TRBV6-1 to TRBJ1-5; the D gene remains uncertain. The receptor was isolated from a woman in her 30s with primary liver carcinoma and hepatitis B virus infection. Sequences were obtained from peripheral blood. CDR3 loop: CASRRPVSDSNQSQHF. The nucleotide sequence is TGTGCCAGCAGGCGTCCAGTATCTGATAGCAATCAGTCCCAGCATTTT.